The 12 T cell receptor beta chains in this list originate from one sample, sequenced in a study of breast tumors, draining lymph nodes, adjacent tissues. TCRdb used MiXCR to reprocess the multiplex PCR reads, holding one entry per CDR3 protein. Of around 130,000 distinct CDR3 sequences in the sample, 21% are singletons; the top ten hold about 2.2%. Axillary draining lymph nodes of breast cancer patients supplied the node samples. Sequenced sample: axillary lymph node tissue. The source is a female donor with breast cancer. Some clones in this sample may be carry-over from other donors' samples.

In this sample, this clonotype turned up a few times. V and J are TRBV18 and TRBJ2-1; 10 bases fit TRBD1. This CDR3 has 17 residues. V gave up 3 bases and J gave up 4 bases; unmatched junction bases: 9. The V gene's germline CDR1 is KGHSH and CDR2 LQKENI. The CDR3 loop is CASSPTGQGVLYNEQFF. As DNA, the CDR3 is TGTGCCAGCTCACCCACTGGACAGGGGGTCTTGTACAATGAGCAGTTCTTC.

The chain joins TRBV15 to TRBJ1-1; tentative D call: TRBD1 (5 bases). Germline V gene sequence: CDR1 LNHNV, CDR2 YYDKDF (reference sequence). V was trimmed by 3 bases and J by 1 base, leaving 9 bases between them. CDR3 length: 14 residues. The CDR3 sequence: CATSRGGQNTEAFF. CDR3 in DNA: TGTGCCACCAGCAGGGGAGGACAGAACACTGAAGCTTTCTTT.

This clonotype was recorded many times. The rearrangement joins TRBV15 to TRBJ1-5, with a weak D call TRBD1 (5 bases). Germline assignment: CDR1 LNHNV and CDR2 YYDKDF (reference sequence). CDR3 length: 17 residues. Trimming took 1 base from V and 0 from J, leaving 13 bases between them. CDR3 sequence reads: CATSRVTGVYSNQPQHF. The CDR3 nucleotides are TGTGCCACCAGCAGAGTAACAGGCGTTTATAGCAATCAGCCCCAGCATTTT.

This clonotype was detected many times. The V and J genes are TRBV18 and TRBJ2-7; TRBD2 is a possible D gene (5 bases). CDR3 length equals 13 residues. Per germline, CDR1 KGHSH and CDR2 LQKENI. The V and J ends lost 2 bases and 7 bases respectively, with 12 bases between them. This CDR3 is CASSPDLTGEQYF. Here the CDR3 DNA reads TGTGCCAGCTCACCAGACTTAACGGGAGAGCAGTACTTC.

Of note for this clonotype: This may stem from a read error, because a much larger clone lies one nucleotide away. The rearrangement uses TRBV6-1 and TRBJ1-5; 10 bases are a match to TRBD1. Germline V lookup: CDR1 MNHNS, CDR2 SASEGT. The CDR3 runs 18 residues. The J segment lost 3 bases and the V segment lost 5 bases, leaving 13 bases of the junction unmatched. This CDR3 reads CASSSHPGGQGSNQPQHF. The DNA for the CDR3 is TGTGCCAGCAGTTCTCACCCCGGGGGACAGGGGTCCAATCAGCCCCAGCATTTT.

This clonotype was seen only a few times. The chain uses TRBV9 and TRBJ2-7; D is unresolved. V lost 0 bases and J 1 base, leaving 11 bases between the germline ends. The germline gives CDR1 SGDLS, CDR2 YYNGEE. The CDR3 totals 15 residues. The CDR3, as DNA: TGTGCCAGCAGCGTAGAGCCGGCAGATTCCTACGAGCAGTACTTC. It yields the protein CASSVEPADSYEQYF. Based on the CDR3 plus reference TRBV9 and TRBJ2-7, the full variable domain is DSGVTQTPKHLITATGQRVTLRCSPRSGDLSVYWYQQSLDQGLQFLIQYYNGEERAKGNILERFSAQQFPDLHSELNLSSLELGDSALYFCASSVEPADSYEQYFGPGTRLTVT.

J is TRBJ2-7 and V is TRBV28; maybe TRBD1 (6 bases). The CDR3 consists of 17 residues. Deletions cut 3 bases from V and 3 bases from J, with 21 bases between. Germline V gene sequence: CDR1 MDHEN, CDR2 SYDVKM. CDR3 nucleotides: TGTGCCAGCAGTTTCACCCAGCGCCGGGACACAAACTACGAGCAGTACTTC. Residues: CASSFTQRRDTNYEQYF.

The genes are TRBV14 and TRBJ2-5; D remains unclear. The CDR3 extends over 14 amino acids. V gave up 1 base and J gave up 0 bases, with 6 bases separating them. The germline CDR1 and CDR2 sequences are SGHDN and FVKESK. CDR3 nucleotide sequence: TGTGCCAGCAGCCAAGGAGCCCACCAAGAGACCCAGTACTTC. It translates to CASSQGAHQETQYF.

This clonotype was picked up many times. The CDR3 DNA reads as TGTGCCAGTAGGGCGGAGGAATACCTTCAGCCAACCGGGGAGCTGTTTTTT. Translating gives CASRAEEYLQPTGELFF. V gene TRBV19 combines with J gene TRBJ2-2; D possibly corresponds to TRBD2 (5 bases). CDR1 LNHDA and CDR2 SQIVND come from the germline V gene (reference sequence). CDR3 size: 17 residues. Trimming took off 6 bases at V and 5 bases at J, with 22 bases between the two ends.

The sample holds many counts of this clonotype. V gene TRBV5-1 combines with J gene TRBJ2-1; D may be TRBD2 (6 bases). The CDR3 extends over 15 amino acids. CDR1 SGHRS and CDR2 YFSETQ come from the germline V gene. Trimming removed 0 bases at V and 5 bases at J, with 12 bases between. CDR3 sequence (DNA): TGCGCCAGCAGCTTGGTTGGCGGGGCAAACAATGAGCAGTTCTTC. This translates into CASSLVGGANNEQFF.

This clonotype appeared many times. The rearrangement joins TRBV6-6 to TRBJ2-7, with TRBD1 matching 8 bases. Trimming took 8 bases from V and 5 from J; bases not matched to a gene: 11. CDR3 size: 14 residues. Germline assignment: CDR1 MNHNY and CDR2 SVGAGI (reference sequence). CDR3 residues: CASAIRAGGHEQYF. The CDR3 DNA reads as TGTGCCAGCGCTATACGGGCAGGGGGCCACGAGCAGTACTTC.

This clonotype was seen ten or more times. V usage is TRBV2 and J usage is TRBJ2-5; D remains unclear. Trimming took off 3 bases at V and 7 bases at J, with 6 bases between the two ends. This CDR3 is 11 amino acids long. Germline-derived CDR1 and CDR2 are SNHLY and FYNNEI. CDR3 sequence (DNA): TGTGCCAGCAGTGAGCCGAGGACCCAGTACTTC. This sequence encodes CASSEPRTQYF.